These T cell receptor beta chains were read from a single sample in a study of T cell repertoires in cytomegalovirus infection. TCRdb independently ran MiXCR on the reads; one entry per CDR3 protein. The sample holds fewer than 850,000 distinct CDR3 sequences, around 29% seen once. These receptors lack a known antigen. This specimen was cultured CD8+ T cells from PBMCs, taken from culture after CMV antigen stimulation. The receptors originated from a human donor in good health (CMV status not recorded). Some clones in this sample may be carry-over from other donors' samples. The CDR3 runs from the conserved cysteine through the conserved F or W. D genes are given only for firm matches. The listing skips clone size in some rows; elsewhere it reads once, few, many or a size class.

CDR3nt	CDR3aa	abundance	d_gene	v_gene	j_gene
TGTGCCAGCAGTGAATGGTCTAGCGAGGACTACGAGCAGTACTTC	CASSEWSSEDYEQYF	few	-	TRBV6-1	TRBJ2-7
TGTGCCAGCAGCTTGCAACCTGGAAATGAGCAGTTCTTC	CASSLQPGNEQFF	few	-	TRBV7-6	TRBJ2-1
TGCGCCAGCAGCCAAGATTCAGGGAGTAACTATGGCTACACCTTC	CASSQDSGSNYGYTF	-	-	TRBV4-1	TRBJ1-2
TGTGCCAGCAGCGTAAACAGGGAAGGGAAGAACACCGGGGAGCTGTTTTTT	CASSVNREGKNTGELFF	many	-	TRBV7-8	TRBJ2-2
TGTGCCAGCAGTTTTTGGAGGGCAGGAGATCAGCCCCAGCATTTT	CASSFWRAGDQPQHF	-	-	TRBV28	TRBJ1-5
TGTGCCAGCAGCTTACAATCCGAAGAGACCCAGTACTTC	CASSLQSEETQYF	-	-	TRBV7-6	TRBJ2-5
TGTGCCAGCAGTGACTCGGCAGAGAATCAGCCCCAGCATTTT	CASSDSAENQPQHF	few	-	TRBV6-4	TRBJ1-5
TGTGCCAGCAGCTTAGTCGCGGGCCCTGAAGCTTTCTTT	CASSLVAGPEAFF	many	-	TRBV7-2	TRBJ1-1
TGTGCCAGCAGAGACATTGGAAGAGAGCAGTTCTTC	CASRDIGREQFF	-	-	TRBV14	TRBJ2-1
TGTGCCAGCAGCTTGGTTGGCAGTCCCCGGGTTAGTAACTATGGCTACACCTTC	CASSLVGSPRVSNYGYTF	many	-	TRBV5-4	TRBJ1-2
TGCAGCGCTAGGGTGGGGGGGTCCTCTGGGGCCAACGTCCTGACTTTC	CSARVGGSSGANVLTF	-	TRBD2	TRBV29-1	TRBJ2-6
TGTGCCATCACCTGGACGAACACCGGGGAGCTGTTTTTT	CAITWTNTGELFF	few	-	TRBV10-3	TRBJ2-2
TGTGCCAGCAGCTTAACGTGGGGGGGGGGCCTCACCGGGGAGCTGTTTTTT	CASSLTWGGGLTGELFF	-	-	TRBV11-2	TRBJ2-2
TGCGCCAGCAGCCAAGAACCCGGGAGCCTTAATTCACCCCTCCACTTT	CASSQEPGSLNSPLHF	-	-	TRBV4-3	TRBJ1-6
TGTGCCAGCAGTGTGACAGGGGCCCCCTACAATGAGCAGTTCTTC	CASSVTGAPYNEQFF	-	TRBD1	TRBV6-4	TRBJ2-1
TGTGCCAGCAGTCCCCTCCCCGACGGCTCTGGAAACACCATATATTTT	CASSPLPDGSGNTIYF	-	-	TRBV27	TRBJ1-3
TGTGCCACCAGCAGTACTTACGAGCAGTACTTC	CATSSTYEQYF	-	-	TRBV15	TRBJ2-7
TGTGCCAGCAGCGACCCTGGGACTAGCGGGAGGCGAGATACGCAGTATTTT	CASSDPGTSGRRDTQYF	-	TRBD2	TRBV28	TRBJ2-3
TGTGCCAGCAGTTCAACAGGGGGCTATAATTCACCCCTCCACTTT	CASSSTGGYNSPLHF	-	TRBD1	TRBV27	TRBJ1-6
TGCAGTGCCGACGGAGCGTCTGGCTCCTACAATGAGCAGTTCTTC	CSADGASGSYNEQFF	-	-	TRBV20-1	TRBJ2-1
TGTGCCAGCAGCTTAAACCGACGCGAGCAGTACTTC	CASSLNRREQYF	many	-	TRBV7-2	TRBJ2-7
TGTGCCACCAGCAGCTCCGGGACTAGCGGGAGCAATACGCAGTATTTT	CATSSSGTSGSNTQYF	-	TRBD2	TRBV15	TRBJ2-3
TGTGCCATCAGTGACGGAACAGTTCTTAACTATGGCTACACCTTC	CAISDGTVLNYGYTF	-	-	TRBV10-3	TRBJ1-2
TGTGCCAGTAGTATCCCTAGGGGGCTGGAGCCCCAGCATTTT	CASSIPRGLEPQHF	-	TRBD1	TRBV19	TRBJ1-5
TGTGCCAGCAGCTTAGGTACGGGACAGGCCCGAGAGACCCAGTACTTC	CASSLGTGQARETQYF	-	TRBD1	TRBV11-2	TRBJ2-5
TGTGCCAGCAGTGCATGGACAGGGTACGAGCAGTACTTC	CASSAWTGYEQYF	few	TRBD1	TRBV2	TRBJ2-7
TGCGCCAGCAGCCAAGGGGCTGGAGCCCACAATGAGCAGTTCTTC	CASSQGAGAHNEQFF	-	-	TRBV4-3	TRBJ2-1
TGTGCCAGTAGTATGGCAGGGTTAGCCTACAATGAGCAGTTCTTC	CASSMAGLAYNEQFF	few	-	TRBV19	TRBJ2-1
TGTGCCAGCAGCTTAGGGCGGACGGGTTTGACGCCCCAGCATTTT	CASSLGRTGLTPQHF	few	-	TRBV7-6	TRBJ1-5
TGTGCCAGCAGAGCAGGGATAGAGACCCAGTACTTC	CASRAGIETQYF	-	-	TRBV7-4	TRBJ2-5
TGTGCCAGCAGTTCGGGGGGGGGCAGTAACATTCAGTACTTC	CASSSGGGSNIQYF	few	TRBD2	TRBV27	TRBJ2-4
TGTGCCAGCAGTCCCCGCTTAGCGGGGGCCCTCCATAGGGATGAGCAGTTCTTC	CASSPRLAGALHRDEQFF	-	TRBD2	TRBV12-3/TRBV12-4	TRBJ2-1
TGCGCCAGCAGCCAAGGGGAATCACAGGGGTATGGCTACACCTTC	CASSQGESQGYGYTF	-	TRBD1	TRBV4-3	TRBJ1-2
TGTGCCACCCGTCTGGGGGGCCAAGGCTACACCTTC	CATRLGGQGYTF	few	-	TRBV6-5	TRBJ1-2
TGTGCCAGCAACCCGGGGAGCTTGGCCTACAATGAGCAGTTCTTC	CASNPGSLAYNEQFF	many	-	TRBV6-2/TRBV6-3	TRBJ2-1
TGTGCCAGCAGCGCTTTAGTAGCTGGGGCCAACGTCCTGACTTTC	CASSALVAGANVLTF	-	-	TRBV2	TRBJ2-6
TGTGCCAGCAGCTCCGACAGGGCGGTGAACACTGAAGCTTTCTTT	CASSSDRAVNTEAFF	many	TRBD1	TRBV7-9	TRBJ1-1
TGTGCCAGCAGCCCCGGTGTGGGGAAACTGTTTTTT	CASSPGVGKLFF	few	-	TRBV27	TRBJ1-4
TGTGCCAGCAGCTTAATGGCGGGGGTGGGGAATGAGCAGTTCTTC	CASSLMAGVGNEQFF	-	TRBD2	TRBV7-3	TRBJ2-1
TGTGCCAGCAGCCGGACTAGCGGGAACTACAATGAGCAGTTCTTC	CASSRTSGNYNEQFF	-	TRBD2	TRBV7-2	TRBJ2-1
TGTGCCAGCAGCCATGCTGTGGGGGGTCGGGCGAACACCGGGGAGCTGTTTTTT	CASSHAVGGRANTGELFF	few	-	TRBV14	TRBJ2-2
TGCAGCGTTGAAGGGGGGGACAGTGAGAGTGAGCAGTTCTTC	CSVEGGDSESEQFF	-	-	TRBV29-1	TRBJ2-1
TGTGCCAGCAGCCACAGGGGGCACGGCTATGGCTACACCTTC	CASSHRGHGYGYTF	-	TRBD1	TRBV7-6	TRBJ1-2